This T cell receptor (beta chain) comes out of a study of T cell repertoires in cytomegalovirus infection. Study-wide background: Public TCR beta signatures were indicative of both CMV infection and a matching HLA type. Study outcomes and limitations: Dominant in the ex vivo response were TCR beta clonotypes restricted by HLA-C and specific for CMV. Cumulative public TCR beta family frequency identified carriers of CMV plus the relevant HLA.

TCRdb redid the calling of the reads with MiXCR, one entry per CDR3 protein. The sample holds hundreds of thousands of distinct CDR3 sequences; about a sixth are singletons and the top ten take around 8.6%. This clonotype has just a few counts. Its antigen is not identified. The V segment lost 5 bases and the J segment 4 bases; nucleotides outside the gene matches: 5. The CDR3 consists of 14 residues. Per germline, CDR1 SGHAT and CDR2 FQNNGV. The sample taken for sequencing was PBMCs. The chain joins TRBV11-2 to TRBJ2-3, with 8 positions matching TRBD2. The origin of this receptor is a human donor in good health (CMV status not recorded). Some clones in this sample may be carry-over from other donors' samples. CDR3 DNA: TGTGCCAGCAGCCTCCGGGAGGGGCCAGATACGCAGTATTTT. It encodes CASSLREGPDTQYF.